The 20 T cell receptor beta chains below were found in one sample sequenced in a study of T-cell memory formation after mild COVID-19. TCRdb passed the 5' RACE reads through MiXCR, listing each CDR3 protein once. Of more than 450,000 distinct CDR3 sequences in the sample, approximately 19% are singletons; the top ten hold about 12%. Sequenced sample: PBMCs or a T cell subset sorted from them (not recorded which). Source of these receptors: an adult woman who had mild COVID-19 (a few samples of this study predate the infection). Cell type and time point are not known.

This clonotype was detected only a few times. The J gene is TRBJ1-6, the V gene TRBV18; tentative D call: TRBD1 (5 bases). Trimming cost V 3 bases and J 7 bases, with 10 bases left between them. CDR1 is KGHSH, CDR2 LQKENI, per germline. The CDR3 loop spans 14 amino acids. Here the CDR3 DNA reads TGTGCCAGCTCACCGAGGGACTCGAATTCACCCCTCCACTTT. It translates to CASSPRDSNSPLHF.

This sequence joins TRBV29-1 and TRBJ2-1; D possibly corresponds to TRBD1 (5 bases). The CDR3 totals 13 residues. CDR1 is SQVTM, CDR2 ANQGSEA, per germline. V shed 2 bases and J shed 3 bases, with 8 bases lying between them. CDR3 coding DNA: TGCAGCGTTGAATTGCAGGGCTACAATGAGCAGTTCTTC. Translating it yields CSVELQGYNEQFF.

This clonotype was seen a handful of times. The rearrangement links TRBV3-1 to TRBJ2-1; 10 bases line up with TRBD2. Germline V CDR1 and CDR2: LGHDT, YNNKEL (reference sequence). V trimming: 1 base; J trimming: 8 bases; junction bases outside the gene matches: 8. This CDR3 comprises 16 residues. CDR3 coding DNA: TGTGCCAGCAGCCAAGGTGTTAGCGGGGGGATCGATGAGCAGTTCTTC. It translates to CASSQGVSGGIDEQFF.

This sequence joins TRBV29-1 and TRBJ1-1; maybe TRBD1 (5 bases). This CDR3 has 12 amino acids. Germline loops: CDR1 SQVTM, CDR2 ANQGSEA. V was pared by 6 bases and J by 9 bases, with 17 bases between. In DNA, the CDR3 is TGCAGCGTGATCACGACAGCACAGAAAGCTTTCTTT. Protein product: CSVITTAQKAFF.

V and J are TRBV5-1 and TRBJ2-1; 9 nucleotides align to TRBD2. Losses at the gene ends were 6 bases for V and 5 bases for J; bases not matched to a gene: 9. The CDR3 runs 15 residues. Germline loops: CDR1 SGHRS, CDR2 YFSETQ. CDR3 sequence (DNA): TGCGCCAGCACCTACGCCGGGACTAGCAACAATGAGCAGTTCTTC. Amino acid sequence: CASTYAGTSNNEQFF.

This clonotype was observed a few times. The chain recombines TRBV4-3 with TRBJ2-5, with D possibly being TRBD1 or TRBD2 (5 bases each). The CDR3 has 15 amino acids. The V gene lost 4 bases and the J gene lost 5 bases, with 17 bases spanning the gap. Looked up from germline, CDR1 is LGHNA and CDR2 is YSLEER. The CDR3 here is CASSLRDGPRETQYF. The CDR3 DNA sequence: TGCGCCAGCAGCCTGAGGGACGGCCCCCGGGAGACCCAGTACTTC.

This clonotype was detected many times. The J gene is TRBJ1-2, the V gene TRBV24-1, with 8 bases identical to TRBD1. The CDR3 covers 17 residues. J gave up 0 bases and V 4 bases, and 9 bases lay outside the gene matches. Germline CDR1 is KGHDR and CDR2 is SFDVKD. The CDR3 nucleotides read TGTGCCACCAGTGACAACCCTGGACAGGGAGCTAACTATGGCTACACCTTC. It encodes CATSDNPGQGANYGYTF.

This clonotype occurred a few times. The gene calls are TRBV29-1 and TRBJ1-1, with D possibly matching TRBD1 (6 bases). Germline V gene sequence: CDR1 SQVTM, CDR2 ANQGSEA. This CDR3 spans 14 amino acids. Trimming cost V 3 bases and J 2 bases, with 13 bases left between them. In DNA, the CDR3 is TGCAGCGTTGACACCGGGACACTTAACACTGAAGCTTTCTTT. Its protein product is CSVDTGTLNTEAFF.

This clonotype was detected only a few times. The gene calls are TRBV12-3 or TRBV12-4 and TRBJ2-7; 10 bases map to TRBD1. With V trimmed by 7 bases and J by 1 base, 4 bases remained unmatched. The CDR3 sequence is 14 residues long. For the CDR3, the DNA is TGTGCCAGCAATTCGGACAGGGGGTCCTACGAGCAGTACTTC. As protein: CASNSDRGSYEQYF.

This clonotype was recorded a few times. The V call is TRBV5-1, the J call TRBJ1-6; D unresolved. The V and J ends lost 0 bases and 7 bases respectively, with 8 bases between them. This CDR3 spans 14 amino acids. Per the germline V gene, CDR1 is SGHRS and CDR2 is YFSETQ. Here the CDR3 DNA reads TGCGCCAGCAGCTTGGGGGGTGAGAATTCACCCCTCCACTTT. This sequence encodes CASSLGGENSPLHF.

This CDR3 reads CSASRAGGGEAFF. The DNA for the CDR3 is TGCAGTGCTAGCCGGGCAGGGGGCGGAGAAGCTTTCTTT. The V gene is TRBV20-1, the J gene TRBJ1-1; 8 bases match TRBD1. The CDR3 contains 13 residues. Germline loops: CDR1 DFQATT, CDR2 SNEGSKA (reference sequence). Germline trimming cut 3 bases from V and 8 bases from J; bases unmatched to any gene: 8.

The table lists this clonotype with a few counts. The chain carries TRBV7-3 and TRBJ2-1, with a possible D match to TRBD1 (6 bases). The CDR3 consists of 15 residues. Germline lookup yields CDR1 SGHTA and CDR2 FQGTGA. The germline V and J ends were trimmed by 3 bases and 4 bases, with 13 bases remaining between them. CDR3 nucleotides: TGTGCCAGCAGCTTCAGGGGAGTCCCTTACAATGAGCAGTTCTTC. Translation: CASSFRGVPYNEQFF.

The table lists this clonotype with a few counts. The rearrangement links TRBV5-1 to TRBJ2-3; 7 bases map to TRBD1. CDR1 SGHRS and CDR2 YFSETQ come from the germline V gene. The V segment lost 4 bases and the J segment 2 bases; nucleotides outside the gene matches: 4. This CDR3 spans 14 amino acids. The CDR3 sequence is CASSTGQATDTQYF. For the CDR3, the DNA is TGCGCCAGCAGCACAGGACAGGCCACAGATACGCAGTATTTT.

This clonotype was observed a few times. The chain couples TRBV4-1 to TRBJ1-2, with D unclear. The CDR3 extends over 12 amino acids. Deletions cut 8 bases from V and 3 bases from J, with 10 bases between. Germline-derived CDR1 and CDR2 are MGHRA and YSYEKL. The CDR3 spells CASGTGHYGYTF. The CDR3, as DNA: TGCGCCAGCGGAACCGGACACTATGGCTACACCTTC.

This clonotype was counted between two and nine times. The chain is built from TRBV4-2 and TRBJ1-5; D is unresolved. The germline gives CDR1 LGHNA, CDR2 YNFKEQ. This CDR3 has 18 amino acids. The V end was cut by 0 bases, the J end by 0 bases, with 15 bases between. The chain's CDR3 is CASSQEVGSAYSNQPQHF. CDR3 coding DNA: TGTGCCAGCAGCCAAGAAGTAGGCAGCGCATATAGCAATCAGCCCCAGCATTTT.

This clonotype was counted a few times. This chain connects TRBV10-3 to TRBJ2-7; D might be TRBD1 or TRBD2, each matching 5 bases. The germline gives CDR1 ENHRY, CDR2 SYGVKD. This CDR3 spans 15 amino acids. The V end lost 4 bases, the J end lost 1 base, and 14 bases lay between the germline ends. CDR3 coding DNA: TGTGCCATCAGTGCCCGGGACGGTGGATCCTACGAGCAGTACTTC. It codes for CAISARDGGSYEQYF.

The rearrangement joins TRBV29-1 to TRBJ1-2; no clear D. The CDR3 consists of 11 residues. The V and J ends lost 3 bases and 2 bases respectively, with 4 bases between them. Germline CDR1 is SQVTM and CDR2 is ANQGSEA. The CDR3 region is CSVEDNYGYTF. The CDR3, as DNA: TGCAGCGTTGAGGACAACTATGGCTACACCTTC.

This clonotype was picked up a small number of times. This rearrangement joins TRBV3-1 to TRBJ2-7, with D maybe TRBD2 (6 bases). This CDR3 comprises 15 residues. V lost 3 bases and J 3 bases, leaving 15 bases between the germline ends. Germline V CDR1 and CDR2: LGHDT, YNNKEL (reference sequence). Here the CDR3 DNA reads TGTGCCAGCAGCCAGCCCACTAGCAGCCACTACGAGCAGTACTTC. Protein product: CASSQPTSSHYEQYF.

The chain uses TRBV7-9 and TRBJ1-1; 8 positions match TRBD1. The CDR3 is 16 residues long. The V gene end was trimmed by 1 base and the J gene end by 1 base; junction bases not matched to a gene: 5. Germline CDR1 reads SEHNR; CDR2 reads FQNEAQ (reference sequence). In DNA, the CDR3 is TGTGCCAGCAGCTTAGGGACAGGGAGGGGGAACACTGAAGCTTTCTTT. Translating gives CASSLGTGRGNTEAFF.

This clonotype was counted between two and nine times. V gene TRBV7-2 combines with J gene TRBJ2-1; D may match TRBD1 or TRBD2 (5 bases each). Germline values: CDR1 SGHTA, CDR2 FQGNSA. This CDR3 has 16 amino acids. The ends were cut back, 2 bases at V and 7 bases at J, with 18 bases in the middle. The DNA for the CDR3 is TGTGCCAGCAGCTTACCGGGACCAGGAGACTGGAATGAGCAGTTCTTC. This gives the protein CASSLPGPGDWNEQFF. The full variable domain, completed using reference TRBV7-2 and TRBJ2-1, is GAGVSQSPSNKVTEKGKDVELRCDPISGHTALYWYRQSLGQGLEFLIYFQGNSAPDKSGLPSDRFSAERTGGSVSTLTIQRTQQEDSAVYLCASSLPGPGDWNEQFFGPGTRLTVL.